This T cell receptor beta chain was documented in a study of cytomegalovirus exposure and HLA in healthy donors. Study in general: The 95 to 150 validation repertoires used a platform that matched the one used for the roughly 700 first-cohort repertoires, as a later analysis reported.

TCRdb's copy holds only in-frame clones and misses some; the assay was immunoSEQ multiplex PCR. The repertoire includes tens of thousands of clones, approximately 93% of them detected once, and less than 1.5% sits in the top ten. Per the germline V gene, CDR1 is SGDLS and CDR2 is YYNGEE. The CDR3 consists of 15 residues. V gave up 4 bases and J gave up 3 bases, with 16 bases separating them. General study points: Subsequent analysis of the 110 or so validation repertoires found a tendency for first-cohort TCR clusters to co-occur. High specificity and sensitivity for cytomegalovirus status were reported for the classifier.

As for this clone: Its antigen is not known.

The donors belonged to the approximately 130-subject validation cohort, separate from the approximately 700-subject first cohort. The chain recombines TRBV9 with TRBJ1-2; D gene ambiguous. The source material was PBMCs. The receptor comes from a woman aged 25 to 39 in good health and CMV-seropositive. The CDR3 nucleotides read TGTGCCAGCAGCCCGACGTCCCAGGTCCACTATGGCTACACCTTC. Amino acids: CASSPTSQVHYGYTF.